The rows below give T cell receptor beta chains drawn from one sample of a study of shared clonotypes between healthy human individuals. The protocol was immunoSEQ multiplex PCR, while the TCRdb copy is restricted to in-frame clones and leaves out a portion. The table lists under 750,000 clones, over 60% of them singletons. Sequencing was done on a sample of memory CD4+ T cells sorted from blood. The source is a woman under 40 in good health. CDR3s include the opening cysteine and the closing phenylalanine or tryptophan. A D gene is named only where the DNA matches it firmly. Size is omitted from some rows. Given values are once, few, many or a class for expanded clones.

CASSLAPPGQVIAKNIQYF,TGTGCCAGCAGCTTAGCGCCCCCAGGACAGGTCATAGCCAAAAACATTCAGTACTTC,TRBJ2-4,TRBV7-9,TRBD1,.
CAWSVSGGAWGSNQPQHF,TGTGCCTGGAGTGTAAGTGGCGGGGCATGGGGTAGCAATCAGCCCCAGCATTTT,TRBJ1-5,TRBV30,.,.
CASSLAGENDEQYF,TGTGCCAGCAGCTTAGCAGGGGAGAACGACGAGCAGTACTTC,TRBJ2-7,TRBV11-2,.,few
CASRFVSYGYTF,TGTGCCAGCCGGTTTGTTAGCTATGGCTACACCTTC,TRBJ1-2,TRBV7-2,.,.
CSEKEGASTDTQYF,TGCAGCGAGAAAGAGGGAGCTAGCACAGATACGCAGTATTTT,TRBJ2-3,TRBV29-1,.,.
CASSPAGTSSNEQFF,TGTGCCAGCTCACCTGCCGGGACTAGCAGCAATGAGCAGTTCTTC,TRBJ2-1,TRBV18,TRBD2,.
CASSGNRDRVSKLFF,TGTGCCAGCAGCGGAAACCGGGACAGGGTATCAAAACTGTTTTTT,TRBJ1-4,TRBV2,TRBD1,.
CASSAEGTYEQYF,TGTGCCAGCAGCGCGGAGGGGACCTACGAGCAGTACTTC,TRBJ2-7,TRBV9,.,.
CASSQQKREPAYNEQFF,TGTGCCAGCAGCCAACAAAAGCGGGAGCCCGCCTACAATGAGCAGTTCTTC,TRBJ2-1,TRBV14,TRBD2,.
CASGGQGADTQYF,TGTGCCAGCGGAGGACAGGGGGCAGATACGCAGTATTTT,TRBJ2-3,TRBV28,TRBD1,.
CASSEASGGEGYTF,TGTGCCAGCAGTGAAGCCTCAGGGGGCGAGGGCTACACCTTC,TRBJ1-2,TRBV2,TRBD1,.
CASSLAHGNQPQHF,TGTGCCAGCAGCTTAGCGCATGGCAATCAGCCCCAGCATTTT,TRBJ1-5,TRBV7-9,.,.
CASSLSLAANEKLFF,TGTGCCAGCAGTTTATCGTTAGCTGCTAATGAAAAACTGTTTTTT,TRBJ1-4,TRBV27,.,.
CASSQRGVSTDTQYF,TGCGCCAGCAGCCAAAGAGGAGTTTCCACAGATACGCAGTATTTT,TRBJ2-3,TRBV4-1,.,.
CASTRGGTGANVLTF,TGTGCCAGCACCCGAGGGGGGACTGGGGCCAACGTCCTGACTTTC,TRBJ2-6,TRBV28,.,.
CASTATGRNTEAFF,TGTGCCAGCACCGCGACAGGGAGGAACACTGAAGCTTTCTTT,TRBJ1-1,TRBV2,TRBD1,few
CASSFAGGVEQFF,TGTGCCAGCAGCTTTGCCGGAGGAGTTGAGCAGTTCTTC,TRBJ2-1,TRBV5-5,.,.
CASRGSSATYEQYF,TGTGCCAGCAGGGGGTCTAGCGCGACCTACGAGCAGTACTTC,TRBJ2-7,TRBV2,.,.
CASSYSAMGGGYEQYF,TGTGCCAGCAGTTACTCGGCGATGGGGGGGGGTTACGAGCAGTACTTC,TRBJ2-7,TRBV6-5,TRBD2,.
CSASLQGNTEAFF,TGCAGCGCTTCCCTTCAGGGGAACACTGAAGCTTTCTTT,TRBJ1-1,TRBV29-1,.,few
CASGKLARETQYF,TGTGCCAGCGGTAAATTGGCTAGAGAGACCCAGTACTTC,TRBJ2-5,TRBV27,.,.
CASSALAGVTDTQYF,TGTGCCAGCAGTGCCCTAGCGGGAGTCACAGATACGCAGTATTTT,TRBJ2-3,TRBV25-1,TRBD2,.
CASSWTSNTEAFF,TGTGCCAGCAGCTGGACAAGTAACACTGAAGCTTTCTTT,TRBJ1-1,TRBV7-3,.,once
CASSLESGQGANF,TGTGCCAGCAGCTTAGAATCGGGACAGGGGGCAAATTTT,TRBJ2-3,TRBV11-2,TRBD1,.
CASSPPELGVNTEAFF,TGCGCCAGCAGTCCGCCCGAACTTGGGGTGAACACTGAAGCTTTCTTT,TRBJ1-1,TRBV23-1,.,.
CASSWTSGYEQYF,TGTGCCAGCAGTTGGACTAGCGGCTACGAGCAGTACTTC,TRBJ2-7,TRBV6-5,TRBD2,.
CASSIVSSGANVLTF,TGTGCCAGCAGCATCGTGAGCTCTGGGGCCAACGTCCTGACTTTC,TRBJ2-6,TRBV9,.,once
CASSEMGGQPQHF,TGTGCCAGTAGTGAGATGGGGGGGCAGCCCCAGCATTTT,TRBJ1-5,TRBV19,.,.
CASSPGHSYEQYF,TGTGCCAGCTCACCGGGACACTCCTACGAGCAGTACTTC,TRBJ2-7,TRBV18,.,many
CASKSQGNTGELFF,TGTGCCAGTAAGTCACAGGGCAACACCGGGGAGCTGTTTTTT,TRBJ2-2,TRBV19,.,.
CASSKGAGVAPQHF,TGTGCCAGCAGCAAAGGAGCAGGGGTCGCGCCCCAGCATTTT,TRBJ1-5,TRBV14,.,few
CASSSVGRLNEQFF,TGTGCCAGCAGTTCCGTAGGGAGATTAAATGAGCAGTTCTTC,TRBJ2-1,TRBV27,.,.
CASSPGSIYEQYF,TGTGCCAGCTCACCCGGGAGTATATACGAGCAGTACTTC,TRBJ2-7,TRBV18,.,once
CSADLQYTDTQYF,TGCAGCGCAGACCTCCAATACACAGATACGCAGTATTTT,TRBJ2-3,TRBV29-1,.,.
CASSLDPGAGHTEAFF,TGTGCCAGCAGCTTGGACCCCGGGGCAGGGCACACTGAAGCTTTCTTT,TRBJ1-1,TRBV5-6,.,.
CASVYRVLGNTIYF,TGTGCCAGCGTCTACAGGGTTCTGGGAAACACCATATATTTT,TRBJ1-3,TRBV2,.,.
CASSLPTAPYEQYF,TGTGCCAGCAGCTTACCGACAGCCCCCTACGAGCAGTACTTC,TRBJ2-7,TRBV7-9,.,.
CASRLAGGVYEQYF,TGTGCCAGCAGATTAGCGGGAGGGGTCTACGAGCAGTACTTC,TRBJ2-7,TRBV6-5,TRBD2,.
CASSPKLDSNEQFF,TGTGCCAGCAGCCCCAAACTGGACTCCAATGAGCAGTTCTTC,TRBJ2-1,TRBV5-4,.,.
CASSASVWQKNEKLFF,TGTGCCAGCAGTGCCAGTGTGTGGCAGAAAAATGAAAAACTGTTTTTT,TRBJ1-4,TRBV28,.,.
CATSRSTSAPEGEQFF,TGTGCCACCAGCAGAAGTACTAGCGCCCCCGAAGGTGAGCAGTTCTTC,TRBJ2-1,TRBV15,TRBD2,many
CASSIDRGAGQPQHF,TGTGCCAGTAGTATTGATAGGGGGGCCGGTCAGCCCCAGCATTTT,TRBJ1-5,TRBV19,.,.
CATNRLAGIPDTQYF,TGTGCCACCAACCGACTAGCGGGAATCCCAGATACGCAGTATTTT,TRBJ2-3,TRBV6-4,TRBD2,.